This T cell receptor beta chain appears in the sequencing data of a study of beta chain features in type 1 diabetes. Study overall: Sorted cells examined across all samples numbered some 98 million. Study observations and caveats: Using cDNA template may skew counts toward highly expressing activated cells. Patients with Type 1 diabetes showed moderately but significantly shorter TCRB CDR3s in all four CD4+ subsets.

Reverse transcribing all isolated RNA meant expressed TCRB transcripts were sequenced. Method: immunoSEQ multiplex PCR; TCRdb's copy keeps in-frame clones and lacks some. This table holds about 650,000 clones, 9.5% to 15% found once. On this clone: Its matching antigen is unknown.

Each sorted population was over 98% pure. The source is a man aged 30-40 years with type 1 diabetes. Sample: naive CD4+ T cells from blood.

DNA for the CDR3: TGTGCCAGCAGTTACTCGTGGAGGGGGCACCAAGAGACCCAGTACTTC. The encoded protein is CASSYSWRGHQETQYF. V is TRBV6-6 and J is TRBJ2-5; weak D call: TRBD1 (7 bases). V was shortened by 0 bases and J by 0 bases, with 11 bases between the two germline ends. The germline gives CDR1 MNHNY, CDR2 SVGAGI (reference sequence). The CDR3 spans 16 residues.